Presented here are 13 T cell receptor beta chains from one specimen sequenced in a study of blood T cell repertoires in COVID-19. Generated by immunoSEQ multiplex PCR, the TCRdb table keeps only in-frame clones and is missing some. The data hold about 89,000 clones, with roughly 80% observed a single time. The sample comprised peripheral blood. These receptors were collected from a man in his 70s with COVID-19, enrolled during active disease.

This chain uses TRBV23-1 with TRBJ1-2; 10 bases are shared with TRBD1. TRBV23-1 has ORF status, its function being uncertain. The CDR3 is 15 residues long. With 0 bases clipped from V and 7 bases from J, the junction kept 5 bases outside the gene matches. CDR3: CASSQSRQGASGYTF. The CDR3 DNA is TGCGCCAGCAGTCAATCACGACAGGGGGCAAGTGGCTACACCTTC.

This chain links TRBV29-1 with TRBJ2-1; tentative D call: TRBD1 (6 bases). This CDR3 is built from 13 residues. CDR1 is SQVTM, CDR2 ANQGSEA, per germline. Between the trimmed V and J ends, which lost 6 bases and 8 bases, there was a span of 17 bases. The CDR3 bases are TGCAGCGTCCGTCGACAGGTTATGGATGAGCAGTTCTTC. Amino acid sequence: CSVRRQVMDEQFF.

The rearrangement links TRBV19 to TRBJ1-2; D gene uncertain. Germline lookup yields CDR1 LNHDA and CDR2 SQIVND (reference sequence). With 6 bases removed from V and 0 bases from J, the gap between germline ends came to 14 bases. CDR3 length: 15 amino acids. The CDR3 region is CASRAGERANYGYTF. The CDR3 DNA is TGTGCCAGTAGGGCCGGGGAAAGAGCTAACTATGGCTACACCTTC.

The gene calls are TRBV12-5 and TRBJ1-1; D unclear. V was pared by 1 base and J by 4 bases, with 13 bases between. Germline values: CDR1 LGHNT, CDR2 FRNRAP. This CDR3 region has 15 residues. DNA of the CDR3: TGTGCTAGTGGTTTGGGTACTGGGCAGTCCACTGAAGCTTTCTTT. This gives the protein CASGLGTGQSTEAFF.

The genes are TRBV19 and TRBJ1-5; D may be TRBD1 (5 bases). V lost 5 bases, J lost 0 bases, and 11 bases lay in between. The CDR3 consists of 15 residues. The germline gives CDR1 LNHDA, CDR2 SQIVND (reference sequence). CDR3 sequence (DNA): TGTGCCAGTAGTGTGACAGACTCTAGCAATCAGCCCCAGCATTTT. Its translation is CASSVTDSSNQPQHF.

This clone has a count of ten or more. The V gene is TRBV28, the J gene TRBJ1-6; weak D call: TRBD1 (5 bases). The ends were cut back, 11 bases at V and 0 bases at J, with 8 bases in the middle. Per the germline V gene, CDR1 is MDHEN and CDR2 is SYDVKM. The CDR3 runs 13 residues. Here the CDR3 reads CAGTSSYNSPLHF. The CDR3 nucleotides are TGTGCCGGGACTAGCTCCTATAATTCACCCCTCCACTTT.

The V call is TRBV5-5, the J call TRBJ2-7; D may be TRBD1 (6 bases). The CDR3 consists of 15 residues. Germline V gene sequence: CDR1 SGHKS, CDR2 YYEKEE (reference sequence). The ends were cut back, 5 bases at V and 2 bases at J, with 17 bases in the middle. The CDR3 nucleotides are TGTGCCAGCAGTAACGACAGGAGGAGGACCTACGAGCAGTACTTC. Residues: CASSNDRRRTYEQYF.

The genes are TRBV5-1 and TRBJ2-5, with 7 bases fitting TRBD1. This CDR3 is built from 16 residues. Trimming cost V 1 base and J 1 base; bases outside gene matches: 7. Germline V gene data show CDR1 as SGHRS and CDR2 as YFSETQ. CDR3 in DNA: TGCGCCAGCAGCTTGTTTACGACAGGGATCCAAGAGACCCAGTACTTC. This translates into CASSLFTTGIQETQYF.

CDR3 amino acids: CASSLGGGLPTEAFF. In nucleotides, the CDR3 is TGTGCCAGCAGCTTGGGAGGCGGGCTCCCCACTGAAGCTTTCTTT. The V call is TRBV7-8, the J call TRBJ1-1; D is unresolved. The CDR3 covers 15 residues. The germline V and J ends were trimmed by 3 bases and 4 bases, with 15 bases remaining between them. Germline V CDR1 and CDR2: SGHVS, FQNEAQ.

This clone was detected only a few times. The chain employs TRBV5-6 and TRBJ2-5; 9 bases map to TRBD1. From germline, CDR1 is SGHDT and CDR2 YYEEEE. The CDR3 is 13 residues long. V dropped 6 bases and J dropped 4; count of bases not matched to a gene: 4. In nucleotides, the CDR3 is TGTGCCAGCAAGGGACAGGGTTCAGAGACCCAGTACTTC. Residues: CASKGQGSETQYF.

The chain has TRBV3-1 (or the pseudogene TRBV3-2) and TRBJ2-7; possible D gene TRBD1, 5 bases. Germline CDR1 LGHDT, CDR2 YNNKEL (reference sequence). V was cut by 0 bases and J by 3 bases, with 12 bases left in between. The CDR3 runs 15 residues. CDR3 residues: CASSQEGLGIYEQYF. In nucleotides, the CDR3 is TGTGCCAGCAGCCAAGAGGGGCTGGGAATCTACGAGCAGTACTTC.

This clone was seen only once. The chain employs TRBV29-1 and TRBJ2-1; TRBD2 agrees at 9 bases. This CDR3 contains 14 residues. Germline V CDR1 and CDR2: SQVTM, ANQGSEA. V lost 6 bases to trimming and J lost 7 bases; unmatched junction nucleotides: 10. CDR3 sequence reads: CSVPLGGRGNEQFF. The CDR3 DNA sequence: TGCAGCGTGCCGTTAGGCGGGAGGGGGAATGAGCAGTTCTTC.

This clone has just a few counts. This chain joins TRBV6-4 and TRBJ2-2, with 9 bases identical to TRBD1. The CDR3 is 15 amino acids. The germline V gene encodes CDR1 MRHNA and CDR2 SNTAGT. V shed 5 bases and J 2 bases; nucleotides not matched to a gene: 3. In nucleotides, the CDR3 is TGTGCCAGCAGTCGGACAGGGGACAACACCGGGGAGCTGTTTTTT. This codes for CASSRTGDNTGELFF.